This is a list of T cell receptor beta chains from one sample in a study of OX40 agonist ivuxolimab in advanced cancers. Libraries were prepared by immunoSEQ multiplex PCR; TCRdb keeps only in-frame clonotypes and omits some of them. The sample contains some 72,000 clones, roughly 90% of which appear only once. Sequences were derived from CD4+ or CD8+ T cells sorted from blood, sampled in a trial of the OX40 agonist ivuxolimab. These receptors originate from an adult with an advanced solid tumor such as melanoma, head and neck, liver or kidney cancer. Both conserved end residues are part of each CDR3. Each record gives: D gene, CDR3 length, J gene, clone size, V gene, CDR3 DNA, CDR3 protein. D genes are given only for firm matches. Clone sizes are given selectively: once, few, many, or a class where the clone is expanded.

d_gene: TRBD1
len: 16
j_gene: TRBJ1-2
abundance: few
v_gene: TRBV4-1
CDR3nt: TGCGCCAGCAGCCAAGCCGGGATTAGGGGGCCTAAAGGCTACACCTTC
CDR3aa: CASSQAGIRGPKGYTF

d_gene: NA
len: 15
j_gene: TRBJ1-2
abundance: NA
v_gene: TRBV4-1
CDR3nt: TGCGCCAGCAGCCAAGATTTTAGGGGAGTGCATGGCTACACCTTC
CDR3aa: CASSQDFRGVHGYTF

d_gene: NA
len: 15
j_gene: TRBJ1-2
abundance: NA
v_gene: TRBV14
CDR3nt: TGTGCCAGCAGCCAAGATTTCGGCAACAACTATGGCTACACCTTC
CDR3aa: CASSQDFGNNYGYTF

d_gene: NA
len: 14
j_gene: TRBJ1-2
abundance: NA
v_gene: TRBV6-6
CDR3nt: TGTGCCAGCAGCCCACCTCGGGACTCCTATGGCTACACCTTC
CDR3aa: CASSPPRDSYGYTF

d_gene: TRBD1
len: 14
j_gene: TRBJ2-7
abundance: NA
v_gene: TRBV6-1
CDR3nt: TGTGCCAGCAGTCCCCGGACAGGAAGCTACGAGCAGTACTTC
CDR3aa: CASSPRTGSYEQYF

d_gene: TRBD2
len: 18
j_gene: TRBJ2-1
abundance: NA
v_gene: TRBV5-8
CDR3nt: TGTGCCAGCAGCAAGTCAGGGACTAGCGGGACCGCCTACAATGAGCAGTTCTTC
CDR3aa: CASSKSGTSGTAYNEQFF

d_gene: TRBD2
len: 16
j_gene: TRBJ2-5
abundance: NA
v_gene: TRBV15
CDR3nt: TGTGCCACCAGCAGAGATGGGGGACTATACGATGAGACCCAGTACTTC
CDR3aa: CATSRDGGLYDETQYF

d_gene: NA
len: 14
j_gene: TRBJ2-5
abundance: NA
v_gene: TRBV18
CDR3nt: TGTGCCAGCTCAGCTACAGGGATCCAAGAGACCCAGTACTTC
CDR3aa: CASSATGIQETQYF

d_gene: TRBD1
len: 16
j_gene: TRBJ2-5
abundance: NA
v_gene: TRBV2
CDR3nt: TGTGCCAGCAGTGTTCGGACAGGGGGTTGGAGAGAGACCCAGTACTTC
CDR3aa: CASSVRTGGWRETQYF

d_gene: NA
len: 14
j_gene: TRBJ1-2
abundance: NA
v_gene: TRBV30
CDR3nt: TGTGCCTGGAGTGTACAGGGCGAAGCCTATGGCTACACCTTC
CDR3aa: CAWSVQGEAYGYTF

d_gene: NA
len: 14
j_gene: TRBJ2-3
abundance: NA
v_gene: TRBV19
CDR3nt: TGTGCCAGTAGTATTCACAGGGTTGCAGATACGCAGTATTTT
CDR3aa: CASSIHRVADTQYF

d_gene: TRBD2
len: 14
j_gene: TRBJ2-7
abundance: NA
v_gene: TRBV5-1
CDR3nt: TGCGCCAGCACGGCGGGAGTAGGCTCCTACGAGCAGTACTTC
CDR3aa: CASTAGVGSYEQYF

d_gene: NA
len: 14
j_gene: TRBJ1-3
abundance: medium-sized
v_gene: TRBV28
CDR3nt: TGTGCCAGCAGTAGGGGGGGAGCTGGAAACACCATATATTTT
CDR3aa: CASSRGGAGNTIYF

d_gene: TRBD1
len: 13
j_gene: TRBJ2-3
abundance: once
v_gene: TRBV28
CDR3nt: TGTGCCAGCAAACGGACAGGGACAGATACGCAGTATTTT
CDR3aa: CASKRTGTDTQYF

d_gene: TRBD2
len: 18
j_gene: TRBJ2-3
abundance: NA
v_gene: TRBV27
CDR3nt: TGTGCCAGCAGGCCTCCGGGACTACCTACCTATTCGACAGATACGCAGTATTTT
CDR3aa: CASRPPGLPTYSTDTQYF

d_gene: NA
len: 18
j_gene: TRBJ2-1
abundance: once
v_gene: TRBV28
CDR3nt: TGTGCCAGCAGTTCCATGACGATCCTTGAGCGGAGCCCTAATGAGCAGTTCTTC
CDR3aa: CASSSMTILERSPNEQFF

d_gene: TRBD1
len: 13
j_gene: TRBJ2-1
abundance: NA
v_gene: TRBV5-1
CDR3nt: TGCGCCAGCAGCTTGAGGGACAGGGTTATTGAGTTCTTC
CDR3aa: CASSLRDRVIEFF